Below are 17 T cell receptor beta chains sequenced from a single sample in a study of cytomegalovirus exposure and HLA in healthy donors. Primers for the PCR totalled 60 Vbeta and 13 Jbeta. Sequenced by immunoSEQ multiplex PCR; TCRdb stores in-frame clones only, minus some. This table has 150,000 to 200,000 clones, around 87% appearing once. Sequenced input: PBMCs. The receptors stem from a woman aged 18-35 years in good health and CMV-seronegative.

J is TRBJ1-2 and V is TRBV6-6, with a possible D match to TRBD1 (6 bases). V was pared by 5 bases and J by 4 bases, with 14 bases between. The CDR3 length is 14 residues. Germline loops: CDR1 MNHNY, CDR2 SVGAGI (reference sequence). The CDR3 bases are TGTGCCAGCAGTATCTCTGGGGGCAGCTATGGCTACACCTTC. Residues: CASSISGGSYGYTF.

The sample holds a few counts of this clone. Sequence at one end of the junction differs from germline and may be a read error. The rearrangement joins TRBV6-1 to TRBJ1-1; the D is unclear. From germline, CDR1 is MNHNS and CDR2 SASEGT. The CDR3 contains 13 residues. The DNA for the CDR3 is TGTGCCAGCCTTCACGAGCCGAACGCTGAAGCTTTCTTT. This codes for CASLHEPNAEAFF.

The chain links TRBV28 to TRBJ2-3, with 7 positions matching TRBD1. Trimming cost V 7 bases and J 0 bases; bases outside gene matches: 16. CDR1 is MDHEN, CDR2 SYDVKM, per germline. This CDR3 contains 18 residues. CDR3: CASTPRAGGFLSTDTQYF. Here the CDR3 DNA reads TGTGCCAGCACCCCCCGAGCAGGGGGTTTTCTAAGCACAGATACGCAGTATTTT. The whole variable domain, remainder taken from reference TRBV28 and TRBJ2-3, is DVKVTQSSRYLVKRTGEKVFLECVQDMDHENMFWYRQDPGLGLRLIYFSYDVKMKEKGDIPEGYSVSREKKERFSLILESASTNQTSMYLCASTPRAGGFLSTDTQYFGPGTRLTVL.

The rearrangement links TRBV14 to TRBJ2-3, with 12 bases matching TRBD2. Germline CDR1 and CDR2: SGHDN and FVKESK. The CDR3 sequence is 18 residues long. Unmatched junction bases numbered 15, after V lost 4 bases and J lost 7 bases. The CDR3: CASSRLGSGTSGLNTQYF. The CDR3, as DNA: TGTGCCAGCAGCCGACTGGGGTCCGGGACTAGCGGGTTGAATACGCAGTATTTT.

The chain carries TRBV10-3 and TRBJ1-2; TRBD1 might be the D (5 bases). Trimming removed 3 bases from V and 4 bases from J, with 18 bases in between. The CDR3 has 16 amino acids. Germline CDR1 reads ENHRY; CDR2 reads SYGVKD. The CDR3, as DNA: TGTGCCATCAGTGAACCGCCCCAGGGAAAACCCTATGGCTACACCTTC. It specifies CAISEPPQGKPYGYTF.

The chain uses TRBV7-2 and TRBJ1-3, with D possibly TRBD1 on 6 matching bases. CDR3 size: 15 residues. Germline V gene data show CDR1 as SGHTA and CDR2 as FQGNSA. V was pared by 1 base and J by 1 base, with 8 bases between. The CDR3 nucleotides are TGTGCCAGCAGCTTAGTAGGGGGTTCTGGAAACACCATATATTTT. As protein: CASSLVGGSGNTIYF.

The chain has TRBV19 and TRBJ1-5; 8 nucleotides line up with TRBD1. This CDR3 region has 16 residues. CDR1 LNHDA and CDR2 SQIVND come from the germline V gene (reference sequence). V was pared by 3 bases and J by 4 bases, with 8 bases of the junction left unmatched. CDR3 nucleotides: TGTGCCAGTAGTATCCCGGGGACAGGAGTTAATCAGCCCCAGCATTTT. Its translation: CASSIPGTGVNQPQHF.

The gene calls are TRBV6-5 and TRBJ1-2, with 7 bases lining up with TRBD1. CDR3 length: 13 amino acids. Losses at the gene ends were 6 bases for V and 6 bases for J; bases not matched to a gene: 7. CDR1 is MNHEY, CDR2 SVGAGI, per germline. DNA for the CDR3: TGTGCCAGCAGCTCTAGACAGGGCGATGGCTACACCTTC. It translates to CASSSRQGDGYTF.

The V and J genes are TRBV10-3 and TRBJ2-3, with 9 bases that match TRBD1. Germline CDR1 ENHRY, CDR2 SYGVKD. V lost 4 bases and J lost 4; bases outside the gene matches: 6. This CDR3 contains 15 residues. The CDR3 region is CAISGRTGVPDTQYF. In DNA, the CDR3 is TGTGCCATCAGTGGAAGGACAGGGGTTCCAGATACGCAGTATTTT.

The rearrangement joins TRBV29-1 to TRBJ2-2; 7 positions match TRBD1. The germline gives CDR1 SQVTM, CDR2 ANQGSEA. CDR3 length equals 14 residues. After removal of 5 bases from V and 2 bases from J, the junction contained 5 bases not matched to a gene. In DNA form, the CDR3 reads TGCAGCGTTCCGGGACAGTTCAACACCGGGGAGCTGTTTTTT. This gives the protein CSVPGQFNTGELFF.

This chain links TRBV10-1 with TRBJ2-7; TRBD2 might be the D (6 bases). The germline V gene encodes CDR1 WNHNN and CDR2 SYGVQD (reference sequence). This CDR3 region has 13 residues. V shed 7 bases and J shed 4 bases, with 14 bases lying between them. The CDR3 region is CASILHSGYEQYF. The CDR3, as DNA: TGCGCCAGCATTCTGCATAGCGGATACGAGCAGTACTTC.

The gene calls are TRBV9 and TRBJ2-3, with 9 bases aligning to TRBD1. This CDR3 spans 15 amino acids. Looked up from germline, CDR1 is SGDLS and CDR2 is YYNGEE. J lost 2 bases, V lost 2 bases, and 3 bases had no gene match. CDR3 sequence: CASSVRTGDTDTQYF. The CDR3 DNA reads as TGTGCCAGCAGCGTCCGGACAGGGGACACAGATACGCAGTATTTT.

The chain recombines TRBV5-4 with TRBJ2-3; unclear D gene. Germline CDR1 reads SGHNT; CDR2 reads YYREEE (reference sequence). The CDR3 loop spans 12 amino acids. V shed 4 bases and J shed 5 bases, with 8 bases lying between them. CDR3 nucleotide sequence: TGTGCCAGCAGCCTCCTAGGAGATACGCAGTATTTT. Protein product: CASSLLGDTQYF.

The gene calls are TRBV19 and TRBJ2-2; 7 positions agree with TRBD1. CDR1 is LNHDA and CDR2 is SQIVND in the germline V gene (reference sequence). The V segment lost 4 bases and the J segment 3 bases; nucleotides outside the gene matches: 5. This CDR3 region has 15 residues. In nucleotides, the CDR3 is TGTGCCAGTAGTAGAGGGGGCATAGACACCGGGGAGCTGTTTTTT. The encoded protein is CASSRGGIDTGELFF.

The genes are TRBV27 and TRBJ1-1; D remains unclear. Germline assignment: CDR1 MNHEY and CDR2 SMNVEV (reference sequence). The CDR3 loop spans 14 amino acids. Trimming left V 4 bases short and J 4 bases short, with 13 bases between. CDR3 loop: CASSSTNVPTEAFF. The CDR3 nucleotides read TGTGCCAGCAGTTCTACGAATGTTCCCACTGAAGCTTTCTTT.

With regard to this clone: The same CDR3 arises from other DNA sequences in this sample as well. CDR3 DNA sequence: TGCGCCAGCAGCCAGGGGGGTCGGGAGCAGTACTTC. It is translated as CASSQGGREQYF. The chain carries TRBV5-1 and TRBJ2-7, with a weak D call TRBD1 (7 bases). The V gene's germline CDR1 is SGHRS and CDR2 YFSETQ. Trimming took 4 bases from V and 7 from J, leaving 12 bases between them. CDR3 length equals 12 residues.

This clone has just one count. This sequence joins TRBV28 and TRBJ2-5, with D perhaps TRBD1 (6 bases). The CDR3 consists of 14 residues. Germline V gene lookup returns CDR1 MDHEN and CDR2 SYDVKM. V was pared by 2 bases and J by 5 bases, with 12 bases between. The CDR3 coding sequence is TGTGCCAGCAGTTTAGGGACACCTCTCGAGACCCAGTACTTC. It yields the protein CASSLGTPLETQYF.